This TCR beta chain was captured by sequencing in a study of blood T cell repertoires in COVID-19. Produced via immunoSEQ multiplex PCR; TCRdb's table is partial and in-frame only. The sample holds about 200,000 clones, about 80% seen once. Germline loops: CDR1 WSHSY, CDR2 SAAADI. V lost 2 bases and J lost 7; bases outside the gene matches: 6. The CDR3 is 14 residues long. V is TRBV10-2 and J is TRBJ2-7; TRBD1 matches 9 bases. The sequence was collected from a human donor with acute or convalescent COVID-19. The donor label of this sample is uncertain. The material sequenced was peripheral blood. As DNA, the CDR3 is TGCGCCAGCAGTGAGCCGGGACAGGGTAGAGAGCAGTACTTC. This translates into CASSEPGQGREQYF.